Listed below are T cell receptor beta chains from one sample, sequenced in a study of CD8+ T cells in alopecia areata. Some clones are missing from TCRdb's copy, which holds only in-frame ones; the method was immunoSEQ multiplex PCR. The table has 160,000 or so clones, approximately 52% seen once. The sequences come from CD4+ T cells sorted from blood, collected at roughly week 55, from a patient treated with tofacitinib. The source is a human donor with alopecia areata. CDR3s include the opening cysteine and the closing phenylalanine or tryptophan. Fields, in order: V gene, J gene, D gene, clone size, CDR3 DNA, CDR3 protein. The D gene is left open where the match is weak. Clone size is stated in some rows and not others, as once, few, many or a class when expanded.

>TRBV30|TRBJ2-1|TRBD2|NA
TGTGCCTGGAGTGGTACTAGCGGGAAGCAGTTCTTC
CAWSGTSGKQFF
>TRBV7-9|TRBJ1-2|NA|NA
TGTGCCAGCAGCCCCCGGGGAGGGCCTCATCCTAACTATGGCTACACCTTC
CASSPRGGPHPNYGYTF
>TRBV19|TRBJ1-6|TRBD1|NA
TGTGCCAGTAGTGACAGGGGCACCTATAATTCACCCCTCCACTTT
CASSDRGTYNSPLHF
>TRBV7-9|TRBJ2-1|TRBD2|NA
TGTGCCAGCAGCCGGGAGGCGGGTTCGCAGTTCTTC
CASSREAGSQFF
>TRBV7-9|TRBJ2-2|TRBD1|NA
TGTGCCAGCAGCTCCCAGACAGGGGCGAACACCGGGGAGCTGTTTTTT
CASSSQTGANTGELFF
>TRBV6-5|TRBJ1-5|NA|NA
TGTGCCAGCAGTTACAAGGGGGGATCGGGTCAGCCCCAGCATTTT
CASSYKGGSGQPQHF
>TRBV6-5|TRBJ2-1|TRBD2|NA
TGTGCCAGCAGTTACAGGACTAGCGGGGGGCGCAATGAGCAGTTCTTC
CASSYRTSGGRNEQFF
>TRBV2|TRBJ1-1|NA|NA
TGTGCCAGCCGACTAAACAGGGAGGCTGAAGCTTTCTTT
CASRLNREAEAFF
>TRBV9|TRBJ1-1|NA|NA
TGTGCCAGCAGCGTAGCTGGCTGGACTGAAGCTTTCTTT
CASSVAGWTEAFF
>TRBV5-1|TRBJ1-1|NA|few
TGCGCCAGCACGCTCAACGGAGGCATGAACACTGAAGCTTTCTTT
CASTLNGGMNTEAFF
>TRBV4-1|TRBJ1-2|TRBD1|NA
TGCGCCAGCAGCCTCCAACCCGGGACAGGGGAAGGCTACACCTTC
CASSLQPGTGEGYTF
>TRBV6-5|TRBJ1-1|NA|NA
TGTGCCAGCAGGCTACGGGGACCGAACACTGAAGCTTTCTTT
CASRLRGPNTEAFF
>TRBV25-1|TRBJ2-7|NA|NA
TGTGCCAGCAGTCTCTCAGAGAAAGCCTACGAGCAGTACTTC
CASSLSEKAYEQYF
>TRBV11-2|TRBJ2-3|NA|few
TGTGCCAGCACCAGCAGCACAGATACGCAGTATTTT
CASTSSTDTQYF
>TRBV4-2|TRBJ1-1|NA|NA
TGTGCCAGCAGCCAAAGGGGACACCCGAACACTGAAGCTTTCTTT
CASSQRGHPNTEAFF
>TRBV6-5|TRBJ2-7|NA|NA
TGTGCCAGCAGTTACTCGCGGGGCACCTACGAGCAGTACTTC
CASSYSRGTYEQYF
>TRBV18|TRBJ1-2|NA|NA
TGTGCCAGCTCACCACTACAGCAGGGTGATGGCTACACCTTC
CASSPLQQGDGYTF
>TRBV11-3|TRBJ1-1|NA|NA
TGTGCCAGCAGCTTAGAGCGGGGCGTGAACACTGAAGCTTTCTTT
CASSLERGVNTEAFF
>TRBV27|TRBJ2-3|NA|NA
TGTGCCAGCAGAGTTTTGGGTAGCACAGATACGCAGTATTTT
CASRVLGSTDTQYF
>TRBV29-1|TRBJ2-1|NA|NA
TGCAGCGTTTGTAGCGAGATCAGCTCCTACAATGAGCAGTTCTTC
CSVCSEISSYNEQFF
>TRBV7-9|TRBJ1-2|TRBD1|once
TGTGCCAGCACCGGACGGACAGGGGACTATGGCTACACCTTC
CASTGRTGDYGYTF
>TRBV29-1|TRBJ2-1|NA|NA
TGCAGTGGTTCCGCCGACTCCTACAATGAGCAGTTCTTC
CSGSADSYNEQFF
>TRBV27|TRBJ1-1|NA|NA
TGTGCCAGCACCCAAAGGATCGACAGCCTGAACACTGAAGCTTTCTTT
CASTQRIDSLNTEAFF
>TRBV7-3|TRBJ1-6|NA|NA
TGTGCCAGCAGCTTACGGGAAAATAATTCACCCCTCCACTTT
CASSLRENNSPLHF
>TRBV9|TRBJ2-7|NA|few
TGTGCCAGCAGCGTAGATGGACATTACGAGCAGTACTTC
CASSVDGHYEQYF
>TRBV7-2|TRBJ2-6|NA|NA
TGTGCCAGCAGCCGTCAAGGCTCTGGGGCCAACGTCCTGACTTTC
CASSRQGSGANVLTF
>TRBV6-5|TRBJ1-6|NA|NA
TGTGCCAGCAGTTACACGCGTCAACCCCTCCACTTT
CASSYTRQPLHF
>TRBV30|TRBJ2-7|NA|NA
TGTGCCTGGAGTACGACAGCCGGCGAGCAGTACTTC
CAWSTTAGEQYF
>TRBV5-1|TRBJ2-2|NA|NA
TGCGCCAGCACCGTCCAGGGTAGCGGCACCGGGGAGCTGTTTTTT
CASTVQGSGTGELFF
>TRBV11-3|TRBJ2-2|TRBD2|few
TGTGCCAGCAGCTTACTATCTAGCGGTTTGGGCGGGGAGCTGTTTTTT
CASSLLSSGLGGELFF
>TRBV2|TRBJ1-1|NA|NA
TGTGCCAGCGCCGCTGGCCAGTTGAACACTGAAGCTTTCTTT
CASAAGQLNTEAFF
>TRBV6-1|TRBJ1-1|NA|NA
TGTGCCAGCAGTGCAAACCAGGGGAGGGACACTGAAGCTTTCTTT
CASSANQGRDTEAFF
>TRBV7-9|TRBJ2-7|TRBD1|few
TGTGCCAGCAGAGCTACCGGGACAGGGTCTTACGAGCAGTACTTC
CASRATGTGSYEQYF
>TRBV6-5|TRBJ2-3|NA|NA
TGTGCCAGCGTCAGGGTCACAGATACGCAGTATTTT
CASVRVTDTQYF
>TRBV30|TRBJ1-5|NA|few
TGTGAGTCGCGGCCAAACATCACAGATTATAGCAATCAGCCCCAGCATTTT
CESRPNITDYSNQPQHF
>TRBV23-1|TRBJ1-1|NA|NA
TGCGCCAGCAGTCAATCGAGCAGCAACAAAGCTTTCTTT
CASSQSSSNKAFF
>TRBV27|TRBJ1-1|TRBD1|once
TGTGCCAGCAGTCCAGACAGGGAGAACACTGAAGCTTTCTTT
CASSPDRENTEAFF
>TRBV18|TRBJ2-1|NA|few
TGTGCCAGCTCACGCTGGGGTTTCGGGGGAGACAAGTTCAATGAGCAGTTCTTC
CASSRWGFGGDKFNEQFF
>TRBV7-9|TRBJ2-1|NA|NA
TGTGCCAGCAGCACCGAAGGAAGAACTTTAAGCTCCTACAATGAGCAGTTCTTC
CASSTEGRTLSSYNEQFF
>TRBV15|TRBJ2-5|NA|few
TGTGCCACCAGCAGAGATAAACATAGCCAAGAGACCCAGTACTTC
CATSRDKHSQETQYF
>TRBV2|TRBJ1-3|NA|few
TGTGCCAGCATGCTTCAGGGCTCTGGAAACACCATATATTTT
CASMLQGSGNTIYF
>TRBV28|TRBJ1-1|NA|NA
TGTGCCAGCAGACCCAGGGGAGAGAACACTGAAGCTTTCTTT
CASRPRGENTEAFF
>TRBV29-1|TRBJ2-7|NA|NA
TGCAGCGCCTCGGTTTGGGGACGAACCCACTACGAGCAGTACTTC
CSASVWGRTHYEQYF
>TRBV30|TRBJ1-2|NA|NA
TGTGCCTGGAGTGTGGGGACCAACTATGGCTACACCTTC
CAWSVGTNYGYTF
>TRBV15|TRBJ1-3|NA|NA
TGTGCCACCAGCAGAGATCCGGGAGGCGCGGGAAACACCATATATTTT
CATSRDPGGAGNTIYF
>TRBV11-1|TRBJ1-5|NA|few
TGTGCCAGCAGCTTAAACAGTTATAGCAATCAGCCCCAGCATTTT
CASSLNSYSNQPQHF
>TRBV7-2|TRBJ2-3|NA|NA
TGTGCCAGCAGCTTACCGCACGCAGATACGCAGTATTTT
CASSLPHADTQYF
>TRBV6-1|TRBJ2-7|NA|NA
TGTGCCAGCAGTGCGGCAGGGACCTACGAGCAGTACTTC
CASSAAGTYEQYF
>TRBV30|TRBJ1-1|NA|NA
TGTGCCTGGCATACAGGGCTCGACACTGAAGCTTTCTTT
CAWHTGLDTEAFF
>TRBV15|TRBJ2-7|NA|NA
TGTGCCACCAGCAGAATGGCAGGGGACTTCAGCTTC
CATSRMAGDFSF
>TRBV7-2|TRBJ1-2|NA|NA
TGTGCCAGCAGCTTCGGACGAGTCCTTATGGGGGATGGCTACACCTTC
CASSFGRVLMGDGYTF
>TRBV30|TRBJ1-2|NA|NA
TGTGCCTGGAGTGGGGCACAGGGCGGTTGGGGCTACACCTTC
CAWSGAQGGWGYTF
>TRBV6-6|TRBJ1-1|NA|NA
TGTGCCAGCAGTTCACCGGGCCTCGGAGCTGAAGCTTTCTTT
CASSSPGLGAEAFF